This T cell receptor beta chain was observed in a study of PD-1 blockade in mismatch repair-deficient tumors. Whole-study findings and limits: Tumor-resident clones, often absent from pretreatment blood, expanded after pembrolizumab and then contracted.

Note on this clone: The antigen remains unidentified.

Libraries were prepared by immunoSEQ multiplex PCR; TCRdb keeps only in-frame clonotypes and omits some of them. The data contain 15,000 or so clones, 84% of them seen just once; the ten biggest clones take up less than 20%. The germline gives CDR1 MNHNY, CDR2 SVGAGI (reference sequence). The CDR3 contains 15 residues. Trimming took off 0 bases at V and 6 bases at J, with 12 bases between the two ends. Every patient had mismatch repair deficiency by PCR or immunohistochemistry. This chain uses TRBV6-6 with TRBJ1-5, with a possible D match to TRBD1 (6 bases). The sequence derives from an adult with mismatch repair-deficient cancer. The source was PBMCs, collected before pembrolizumab treatment. The DNA for the CDR3 is TGTGCCAGCAGTTACTCAGGGGGGGGAGGTCAGCCCCAGCATTTT. This codes for CASSYSGGGGQPQHF.